A selection of T cell receptor beta chains follows, all from one sample in a study of blood T cell repertoires in COVID-19. Assay used: immunoSEQ multiplex PCR; TCRdb lists only in-frame clones, some missing. The profile shows a few hundred thousand clones, about 89% of them singletons. Sequenced: peripheral blood. The receptors originated from a man aged 35 to 55 who had recovered from COVID-19. CDR3s include the opening cysteine and the closing phenylalanine or tryptophan. The order of the fields is clone size, D gene, V gene, J gene, CDR3 protein, CDR3 DNA. The D gene is left open where the match is weak. Clone size, where shown, is once, few, many, or a class for clones that have expanded.

NA,NA,TRBV4-3,TRBJ2-3,CASSQDSSADTQYF,TGCGCCAGCAGCCAAGATAGCAGCGCAGATACGCAGTATTTT
NA,TRBD1,TRBV6-6,TRBJ2-5,CASSQQGAGTQYF,TGTGCCAGCAGCCAACAGGGGGCCGGGACCCAGTACTTC
few,NA,TRBV7-2,TRBJ2-1,CASSRATGPHEQFF,TGTGCCAGCAGCAGGGCCACAGGGCCCCATGAGCAGTTCTTC
once,TRBD2,TRBV7-6,TRBJ2-2,CASSLAPGLARNTGELFF,TGTGCCAGCAGCTTAGCTCCAGGACTAGCGCGGAACACCGGGGAGCTGTTTTTT
NA,NA,TRBV5-8,TRBJ1-1,CASSRRGNTEAFF,TGTGCCAGCAGCCGGCGGGGGAACACTGAAGCTTTCTTT
NA,NA,TRBV6-2/TRBV6-3,TRBJ2-2,CASSYLLHTGELFF,TGTGCCAGCAGTTATCTCCTACACACCGGGGAGCTGTTTTTT
once,NA,TRBV5-1,TRBJ2-5,CASSLAGGGLQETQYF,TGCGCCAGCAGCTTGGCTGGGGGGGGGCTTCAAGAGACCCAGTACTTC
NA,TRBD1,TRBV2,TRBJ2-7,CASSEVRGRHEQYF,TGTGCCAGCAGTGAAGTGAGGGGGCGCCACGAGCAGTACTTC
NA,NA,TRBV19,TRBJ2-7,CASSPGSGYEQYF,TGTGCCAGTAGTCCAGGGTCGGGTTACGAGCAGTACTTC
NA,NA,TRBV3-1/TRBV3-2,TRBJ2-2,CASSQRRGEGIRGNTGELFF,TGTGCCAGCAGCCAAAGAAGGGGGGAGGGCATCCGGGGCAACACCGGGGAGCTGTTTTTT